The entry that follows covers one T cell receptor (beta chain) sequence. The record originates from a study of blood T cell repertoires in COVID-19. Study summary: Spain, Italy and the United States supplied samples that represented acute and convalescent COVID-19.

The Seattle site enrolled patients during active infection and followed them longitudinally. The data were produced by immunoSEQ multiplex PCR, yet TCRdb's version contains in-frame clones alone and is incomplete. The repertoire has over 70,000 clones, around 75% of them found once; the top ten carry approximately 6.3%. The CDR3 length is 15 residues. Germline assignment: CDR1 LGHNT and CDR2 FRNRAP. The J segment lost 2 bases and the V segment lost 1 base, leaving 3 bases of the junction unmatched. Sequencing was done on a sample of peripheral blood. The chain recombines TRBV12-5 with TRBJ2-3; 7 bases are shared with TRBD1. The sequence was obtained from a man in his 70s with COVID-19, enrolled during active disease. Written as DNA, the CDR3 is TGTGCTAGTGGTTTGGGGACAGGCACCACAGATACGCAGTATTTT. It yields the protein CASGLGTGTTDTQYF.